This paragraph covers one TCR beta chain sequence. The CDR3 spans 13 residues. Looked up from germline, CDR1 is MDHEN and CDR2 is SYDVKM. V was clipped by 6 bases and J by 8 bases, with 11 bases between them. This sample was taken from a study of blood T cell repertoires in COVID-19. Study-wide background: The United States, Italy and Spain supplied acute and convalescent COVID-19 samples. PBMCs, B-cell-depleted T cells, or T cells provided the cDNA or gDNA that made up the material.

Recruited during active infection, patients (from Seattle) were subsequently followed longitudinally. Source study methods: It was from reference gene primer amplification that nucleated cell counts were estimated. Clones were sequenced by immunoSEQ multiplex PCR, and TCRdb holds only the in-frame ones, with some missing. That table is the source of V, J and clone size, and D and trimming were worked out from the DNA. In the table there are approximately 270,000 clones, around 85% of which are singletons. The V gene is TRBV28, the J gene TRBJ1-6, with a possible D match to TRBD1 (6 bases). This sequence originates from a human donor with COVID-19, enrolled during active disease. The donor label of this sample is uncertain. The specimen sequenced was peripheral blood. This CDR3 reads CASRYRVDSPLHF. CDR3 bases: TGTGCCAGCAGATACAGGGTTGATTCACCCCTCCACTTT.